This TCR beta chain emerged from a study of cytomegalovirus exposure and HLA in healthy donors. General study points: DRB1 showed the most TCR associations and HLA-C the fewest in a later analysis, as rates varied by HLA locus.

PCR involved 60 Vbeta and 13 Jbeta primers. Libraries were prepared by immunoSEQ multiplex PCR; TCRdb keeps only in-frame clonotypes and omits some of them. This sample's table reports just over 80,000 clones. Of note for this clone: Its target is not known. The same CDR3 arises from other DNA sequences in this sample as well.

The germline V gene encodes CDR1 MNHEY and CDR2 SVGAGI. V shed 6 bases and J shed 4 bases, with 12 bases lying between them. This CDR3 has 13 residues. The chain carries TRBV6-5 and TRBJ1-1, with a possible D match to TRBD1 (6 bases). The sequence was obtained from a woman aged 25 to 39 in good health and CMV-seronegative. The sample comprised PBMCs. CDR3 coding DNA: TGTGCCAGCAGGCCTAGGGGGGGCACTGAAGCTTTCTTT. This translates into CASRPRGGTEAFF.